A single sample gave rise to the 16 T cell receptor beta chains below, sequenced in a study of T-cell memory formation after mild COVID-19. TCRdb ran MiXCR on the 5' RACE reads and lists one entry per CDR3 protein. The sample lists around 370,000 distinct CDR3 sequences; roughly 21% were seen once. Sequenced material: PBMCs or a T cell subset sorted from them (not recorded which). The receptor source for this set is an adult woman who had mild COVID-19 (a few samples of this study predate the infection). Cell type and time point are not known.

CDR3 loop: CASSIPRGTQYF. DNA of the CDR3: TGTGCCAGTAGTATCCCCAGGGGGACCCAGTACTTC. This chain uses TRBV19 with TRBJ2-5; a weak D match, TRBD1 (6 bases). Germline CDR1 and CDR2: LNHDA and SQIVND (reference sequence). Trimming removed 3 bases from V and 7 bases from J, with 9 bases in between. This CDR3 contains 12 residues.

J is TRBJ2-1 and V is TRBV5-1; a possible D gene is TRBD2 (5 bases). CDR1 and CDR2 from the germline V gene are SGHRS and YFSETQ. With 7 bases removed from V and 2 bases from J, the gap between germline ends came to 13 bases. The CDR3 consists of 14 residues. Written as DNA, the CDR3 is TGCGCCAGCGCTGTCCCGGGGACCTACAATGAGCAGTTCTTC. This gives the protein CASAVPGTYNEQFF.

This rearrangement joins TRBV9 to TRBJ1-1; TRBD1 agrees at 10 bases. V dropped 0 bases and J dropped 7; count of bases not matched to a gene: 15. This CDR3 is built from 18 residues. Germline CDR1 SGDLS, CDR2 YYNGEE. The CDR3 loop reads CASSVETLGQGKMNEAFF. As DNA, the CDR3 is TGTGCCAGCAGCGTAGAAACCTTGGGACAGGGGAAAATGAATGAAGCTTTCTTT.

The chain links TRBV9 to TRBJ2-1; a possible D gene is TRBD2 (7 bases). The germline CDR1 and CDR2 sequences are SGDLS and YYNGEE. This CDR3 spans 13 amino acids. Trimming took 4 bases from V and 11 from J, leaving 16 bases between them. As DNA, the CDR3 is TGTGCCAGCAGCCCCGGAGGGGGGGGTCAGCAGTTCTTC. Amino acid sequence: CASSPGGGGQQFF.

This clonotype turned up a few times. This rearrangement joins TRBV5-1 to TRBJ1-4; D gene ambiguous. CDR1 and CDR2 (germline): SGHRS, YFSETQ. Trimming removed 0 bases from V and 1 base from J, with 7 bases in between. The CDR3 is 15 amino acids. CDR3: CASSLALGTNEKLFF. For the CDR3, the DNA is TGCGCCAGCAGCTTGGCGCTGGGAACTAATGAAAAACTGTTTTTT. Filled out from reference TRBV5-1 and TRBJ1-4, the complete variable domain reads KAGVTQTPRYLIKTRGQQVTLSCSPISGHRSVSWYQQTPGQGLQFLFEYFSETQRNKGNFPGRFSGRQFSNSRSEMNVSTLELGDSALYLCASSLALGTNEKLFFGSGTQLSVL.

The chain is built from TRBV19 and TRBJ1-5; tentatively, D is TRBD1 (5 bases). The CDR3 extends over 16 amino acids. CDR1 and CDR2 from the germline V gene are LNHDA and SQIVND (reference sequence). V was pared by 4 bases and J by 4 bases, with 17 bases between. The CDR3 DNA is TGTGCCAGTAGTAGCCTTAGGAGGGGAAGTAATCAGCCCCAGCATTTT. Translated: CASSSLRRGSNQPQHF.

V and J are TRBV7-9 and TRBJ1-1; maybe TRBD1 (5 bases). Germline V gene data show CDR1 as SEHNR and CDR2 as FQNEAQ (reference sequence). Trimming took off 4 bases at V and 0 bases at J, with 12 bases between the two ends. The CDR3 runs to 15 residues. The CDR3 is CASSYGGHMNTEAFF. Here the CDR3 DNA reads TGTGCCAGCAGCTACGGCGGACACATGAACACTGAAGCTTTCTTT.

The chain recombines TRBV3-1 with TRBJ2-5; 7 bases are a match to TRBD1. Trimming removed 1 base from V and 5 bases from J; junction bases left unmatched: 10. The CDR3 has 16 amino acids. Germline CDR1 LGHDT, CDR2 YNNKEL (reference sequence). The CDR3 here is CASSQGVNRGRETQYF. Written as DNA, the CDR3 is TGTGCCAGCAGCCAAGGGGTGAACAGGGGCCGGGAGACCCAGTACTTC.

This clonotype has only a few counts. V and J are TRBV6-2 or TRBV6-3 and TRBJ2-1; D unclear. Trimming took off 2 bases at V and 4 bases at J, with 12 bases between the two ends. This CDR3 is built from 15 residues. In germline, CDR1 is MNHEY, CDR2 SVGEGT. CDR3 in amino acids: CASSYRTSRYNEQFF. DNA for the CDR3: TGTGCCAGCAGTTACCGTACTTCCAGATACAATGAGCAGTTCTTC.

The chain uses TRBV5-5 and TRBJ2-1; D is unresolved. The CDR3 has 16 amino acids. Trimming took 1 base from V and 3 from J, leaving 14 bases between them. The V gene's germline CDR1 is SGHKS and CDR2 YYEKEE (reference sequence). The DNA for the CDR3 is TGTGCCAGCAGCTTGTTAAGGGTTTTGGACTACAATGAGCAGTTCTTC. Its protein is CASSLLRVLDYNEQFF.

CDR3 in amino acids: CASSLVGTSNEKLFF. The CDR3 DNA reads TGTGCCAGCAGCTTAGTTGGGACCTCTAATGAAAAACTGTTTTTT. J is TRBJ1-4 and V is TRBV7-2, with D maybe TRBD1 (5 bases). V shed 1 base and J shed 3 bases, with 9 bases lying between them. The CDR3 spans 15 residues. Looked up from germline, CDR1 is SGHTA and CDR2 is FQGNSA. Supplemented by reference TRBV7-2 and TRBJ1-4, the full variable domain reads GAGVSQSPSNKVTEKGKDVELRCDPISGHTALYWYRQSLGQGLEFLIYFQGNSAPDKSGLPSDRFSAERTGGSVSTLTIQRTQQEDSAVYLCASSLVGTSNEKLFFGSGTQLSVL.

V and J are TRBV12-3 or TRBV12-4 and TRBJ1-1; 9 bases line up with TRBD1. Germline trimming cut 6 bases from V and 5 bases from J; bases unmatched to any gene: 28. The CDR3 loop spans 21 amino acids. The CDR3 sequence is CASRPRAPGQGRRSGWTEAFF. The CDR3 region has the DNA TGTGCCAGCAGACCCAGGGCCCCCGGACAGGGGCGAAGGAGTGGTTGGACTGAAGCTTTCTTT.

This chain joins TRBV12-3 or TRBV12-4 and TRBJ2-1, with D perhaps matching TRBD1 or TRBD2 (5 bases each). The CDR3 is made up of 15 amino acids. V was clipped by 5 bases and J by 7 bases, with 18 bases between them. The DNA of the CDR3 is TGTGCCAGCAGTAAACTCGGGACCGCAAGGAATGAGCAGTTCTTC. This codes for CASSKLGTARNEQFF.

The CDR3 region is CASSLGGQGAYNEQFF. The CDR3 region has the DNA TGTGCCAGCAGCTTAGGAGGACAGGGGGCCTACAATGAGCAGTTCTTC. The V and J genes are TRBV11-2 and TRBJ2-1; 10 bases line up with TRBD1. Unmatched junction bases numbered 2, after V lost 1 base and J lost 2 bases. Germline V gene lookup returns CDR1 SGHAT and CDR2 FQNNGV. The CDR3 contains 16 residues.

The chain employs TRBV27 and TRBJ1-1; no firm D call. The V end lost 3 bases, the J end lost 1 base, and 12 bases lay between the germline ends. Germline V gene lookup returns CDR1 MNHEY and CDR2 SMNVEV (reference sequence). This CDR3 region has 15 residues. The CDR3 reads CASSFVPSGNTEAFF. The CDR3 nucleotides are TGTGCCAGCAGTTTTGTACCCTCAGGGAACACTGAAGCTTTCTTT.

In its sample, this clonotype was seen many times. This sequence joins TRBV20-1 and TRBJ1-5; D is possibly TRBD1 (5 bases). The germline V gene has CDR1 DFQATT and CDR2 SNEGSKA (reference sequence). The CDR3 extends over 16 amino acids. V gave up 0 bases and J gave up 2 bases, with 14 bases separating them. CDR3 region: CSAREGGFLRNQPQHF. DNA for the CDR3: TGCAGTGCTAGAGAGGGGGGGTTTTTGCGCAATCAGCCCCAGCATTTT.